This note documents a single T cell receptor beta chain sequence. The antigen is undetermined. This specimen comes from a study of cytomegalovirus exposure and HLA in healthy donors. Germline V lookup: CDR1 LNHNV, CDR2 YYDKDF (reference sequence). Trimming cost V 6 bases and J 2 bases; bases outside gene matches: 7. CDR3 size: 15 residues. The donors formed part of the approximately 120-subject validation cohort, distinct from the approximately 670-subject first cohort. Findings of the study overall: The classifier reportedly diagnosed cytomegalovirus status with high sensitivity and specificity. A later analysis found first-cohort TCR clusters tended to co-occur in the 95 to 150 validation repertoires. In vitro checks showed that a few CMV-associated chains really do target CMV antigens.

Assay used: immunoSEQ multiplex PCR; TCRdb lists only in-frame clones, some missing. The table lists under 200,000 clones, less than 95% of them singletons. The TCR originated in a woman younger than 35 in good health and CMV-seropositive. This sequence joins TRBV15 and TRBJ2-1; 7 bases map to TRBD2. Sequenced input: PBMCs. CDR3 protein: CATRWGGSAYNEQFF. The CDR3 nucleotides are TGTGCCACCAGGTGGGGGGGGTCTGCCTACAATGAGCAGTTCTTC.